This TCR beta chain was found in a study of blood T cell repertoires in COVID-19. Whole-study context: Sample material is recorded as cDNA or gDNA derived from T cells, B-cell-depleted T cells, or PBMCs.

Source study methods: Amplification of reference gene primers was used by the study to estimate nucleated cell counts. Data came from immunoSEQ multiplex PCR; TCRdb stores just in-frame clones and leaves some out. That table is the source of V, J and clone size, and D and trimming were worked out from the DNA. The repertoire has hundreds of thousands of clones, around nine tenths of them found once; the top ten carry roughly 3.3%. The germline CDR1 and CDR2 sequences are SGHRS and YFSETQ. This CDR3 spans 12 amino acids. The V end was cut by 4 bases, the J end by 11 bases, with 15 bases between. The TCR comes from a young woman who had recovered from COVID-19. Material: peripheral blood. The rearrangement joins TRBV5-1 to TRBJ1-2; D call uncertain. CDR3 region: CASSPAGMGYTF. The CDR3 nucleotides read TGCGCCAGCAGCCCCGCGGGGATGGGTTACACCTTC. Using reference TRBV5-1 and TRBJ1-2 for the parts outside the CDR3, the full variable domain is KAGVTQTPRYLIKTRGQQVTLSCSPISGHRSVSWYQQTPGQGLQFLFEYFSETQRNKGNFPGRFSGRQFSNSRSEMNVSTLELGDSALYLCASSPAGMGYTFGSGTRLTVV.